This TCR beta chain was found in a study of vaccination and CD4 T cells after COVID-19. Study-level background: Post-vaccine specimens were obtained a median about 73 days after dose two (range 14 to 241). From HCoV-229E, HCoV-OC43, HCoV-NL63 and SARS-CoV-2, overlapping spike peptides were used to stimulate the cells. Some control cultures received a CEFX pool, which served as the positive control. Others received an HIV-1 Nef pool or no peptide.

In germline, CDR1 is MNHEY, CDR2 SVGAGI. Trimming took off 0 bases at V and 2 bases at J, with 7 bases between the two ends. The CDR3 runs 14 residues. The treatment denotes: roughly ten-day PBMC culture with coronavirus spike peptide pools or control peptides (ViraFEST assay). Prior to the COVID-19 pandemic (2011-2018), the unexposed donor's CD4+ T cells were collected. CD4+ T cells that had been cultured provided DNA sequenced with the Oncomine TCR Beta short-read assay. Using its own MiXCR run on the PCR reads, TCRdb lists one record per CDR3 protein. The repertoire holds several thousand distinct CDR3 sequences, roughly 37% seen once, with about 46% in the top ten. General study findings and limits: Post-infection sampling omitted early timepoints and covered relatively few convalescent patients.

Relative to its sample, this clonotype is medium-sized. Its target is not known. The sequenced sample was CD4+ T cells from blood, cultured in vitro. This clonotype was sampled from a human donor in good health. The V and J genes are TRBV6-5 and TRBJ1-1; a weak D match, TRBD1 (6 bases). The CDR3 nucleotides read TGTGCCAGCAGTTACTCAGGGGGTAACACTGAAGCTTTCTTT. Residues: CASSYSGGNTEAFF.